These 30 T cell receptor beta chains came from one sample sequenced in a study of response to subunit inactivated influenza vaccine. MiXCR, run by TCRdb on the RT-PCR reads, gives a single entry per CDR3 protein. The repertoire includes about 520,000 distinct CDR3 sequences, less than 7.5% of them detected once, and around 13% sits in the top ten. The sample in question was PBMCs from blood, obtained less than 30 months after vaccination. All receptors come from a man aged 45 to 75 who received an inactivated influenza vaccine.

The CDR3 coding sequence is TGTGCCAGCAGCCAGGAAGCTAATGAGCAGTTCTTC. This translates into CASSQEANEQFF. The genes are TRBV6-5 and TRBJ2-1; no clear D gene. Germline assignment: CDR1 MNHEY and CDR2 SVGAGI. The CDR3 is 12 residues long. V was clipped by 6 bases and J by 7 bases, with 10 bases between them.

This chain connects TRBV12-3 or TRBV12-4 to TRBJ1-6; D unresolved. V lost 6 bases and J lost 0, with 15 bases in between. The CDR3 totals 17 residues. The CDR3, as DNA: TGTGCCAGCAGGCAGTCGGGGAGGAGCTCCTATAATTCACCCCTCCACTTT. It translates to CASRQSGRSSYNSPLHF.

This clonotype was observed at least ten times. The CDR3 protein is CASSSLAGGTMKQFF. CDR3 nucleotide sequence: TGTGCCAGCAGCTCCCTAGCGGGGGGGACAATGAAGCAGTTCTTC. The V gene is TRBV7-2, the J gene TRBJ2-1, with 12 bases that match TRBD2. V trimming: 4 bases; J trimming: 11 bases; junction bases outside the gene matches: 9. The CDR3 spans 15 residues. The germline V gene encodes CDR1 SGHTA and CDR2 FQGNSA.

The CDR3 DNA follows: TGTGCCAGCAGACGACAGGGGGCTTCCTACGAGCAGTACTTC. Amino acid sequence: CASRRQGASYEQYF. The chain recombines TRBV6-2 or TRBV6-3 with TRBJ2-7, with 10 bases that match TRBD1. V shed 6 bases, J shed 1 base, and the junction held 3 bases outside the gene matches. The germline gives CDR1 MNHEY, CDR2 SVGEGT. CDR3 length: 14 residues.

The rearrangement joins TRBV5-1 to TRBJ1-6; D unresolved. V gave up 4 bases and J gave up 8 bases, with 10 bases separating them. The length of the CDR3 is 13 residues. CDR1 and CDR2 (germline): SGHRS, YFSETQ. CDR3 DNA sequence: TGCGCCAGCAGCCCTGAACAGTATTCACCCCTCCACTTT. Translated, it gives CASSPEQYSPLHF.

The V and J genes are TRBV5-1 and TRBJ2-2; 11 bases are a match to TRBD1. The CDR3 has 16 residues. V trimming: 4 bases; J trimming: 4 bases; junction bases outside the gene matches: 6. From germline, CDR1 is SGHRS and CDR2 YFSETQ. The chain's CDR3 is CASSPGTGGFTGELFF. The CDR3 DNA follows: TGCGCCAGCAGCCCGGGGACAGGGGGGTTCACCGGGGAGCTGTTTTTT.

This clonotype appeared many times. J is TRBJ2-2 and V is TRBV18; D unresolved. V shed 3 bases and J shed 0 bases, with 17 bases lying between them. Germline CDR1 KGHSH, CDR2 LQKENI. The CDR3 covers 18 residues. CDR3 residues: CASSPQLLPSPNTGELFF. The DNA for the CDR3 is TGTGCCAGCTCACCCCAACTTTTGCCGAGCCCGAACACCGGGGAGCTGTTTTTT.

The table lists this clonotype with a few counts. J is TRBJ1-5 and V is TRBV29-1; no definite D call. V lost 5 bases and J 3 bases, leaving 11 bases between the germline ends. There are 13 residues in the CDR3. Germline values: CDR1 SQVTM, CDR2 ANQGSEA. CDR3 sequence (DNA): TGCAGCGTTAGAAGGGCCTACAATCAGCCCCAGCATTTT. As protein: CSVRRAYNQPQHF.

This clonotype appeared many times. V is TRBV11-2 and J is TRBJ1-6, with 12 positions matching TRBD1. Germline V CDR1 and CDR2: SGHAT, FQNNGV. The CDR3 contains 17 residues. Trimming removed 4 bases from V and 10 bases from J; junction bases left unmatched: 11. The CDR3 DNA sequence: TGTGCCAGCAGCTCGCTAAACCGGGACAGGGGGCTGTCACCCCTCCACTTT. Amino acid sequence: CASSSLNRDRGLSPLHF.

This clonotype was recorded at least ten times. This rearrangement joins TRBV20-1 to TRBJ2-7; D ambiguous. Germline V gives CDR1 DFQATT, CDR2 SNEGSKA (reference sequence). V lost 2 bases, J lost 2 bases, and 10 bases lay in between. This CDR3 is built from 13 residues. The CDR3 protein is CSARQAMAYEQYF. In nucleotides, the CDR3 is TGCAGTGCTAGACAGGCTATGGCCTACGAGCAGTACTTC.

The genes are TRBV5-1 and TRBJ1-6; TRBD1 matches 10 bases. The CDR3 has 15 residues. Germline V gene lookup returns CDR1 SGHRS and CDR2 YFSETQ. Losses at the gene ends were 3 bases for V and 8 bases for J; bases not matched to a gene: 5. CDR3 sequence reads: CASSSGQGNHSPLHF. DNA of the CDR3: TGCGCCAGCAGCTCGGGACAGGGGAATCATTCACCCCTCCACTTT. Full variable domain (rest looked up from reference TRBV5-1 and TRBJ1-6): KAGVTQTPRYLIKTRGQQVTLSCSPISGHRSVSWYQQTPGQGLQFLFEYFSETQRNKGNFPGRFSGRQFSNSRSEMNVSTLELGDSALYLCASSSGQGNHSPLHFGNGTRLTVT.

A few counts support this clonotype. V and J are TRBV30 and TRBJ1-5; D is uncertain. In germline, CDR1 is GTSNPN, CDR2 SVGIG (reference sequence). The CDR3 loop spans 13 amino acids. Trimming left V 0 bases short and J 6 bases short, with 9 bases between. The CDR3 DNA sequence: TGTGCCTGGAGTGTACGGCGGGGTCAGCCCCAGCATTTT. Residues: CAWSVRRGQPQHF.

The V call is TRBV29-1, the J call TRBJ2-1, with D possibly matching TRBD2 (6 bases). Per the germline V gene, CDR1 is SQVTM and CDR2 is ANQGSEA. V was pared by 0 bases and J by 6 bases, with 15 bases between. The CDR3 runs to 15 residues. CDR3 nucleotide sequence: TGCAGCGTTGAAGAAGGCCCCACTAGCCTCAATGAGCAGTTCTTC. Translating gives CSVEEGPTSLNEQFF.

This clonotype has a handful of counts. The V and J genes are TRBV10-3 and TRBJ2-2; 9 bases agree with TRBD1. CDR3 size: 15 residues. V shed 3 bases and J 4 bases; nucleotides not matched to a gene: 3. CDR1 ENHRY and CDR2 SYGVKD come from the germline V gene. CDR3 sequence: CAISDHRGPTGELFF. In nucleotides, the CDR3 is TGTGCCATCAGTGACCACAGGGGGCCCACCGGGGAGCTGTTTTTT.

The sample holds many counts of this clonotype. V is TRBV6-5 and J is TRBJ2-1; D possibly corresponds to TRBD2 (5 bases). In germline, CDR1 is MNHEY, CDR2 SVGAGI. The V end was cut by 6 bases, the J end by 8 bases, with 5 bases between. This CDR3 is built from 10 residues. CDR3 loop: CASRGDEQFF. The CDR3, as DNA: TGTGCCAGCAGGGGAGATGAGCAGTTCTTC.

The chain couples TRBV5-6 to TRBJ1-4; 10 nucleotides agree with TRBD1. Germline loops: CDR1 SGHDT, CDR2 YYEEEE. V trimming: 4 bases; J trimming: 9 bases; junction bases outside the gene matches: 6. CDR3 length: 14 residues. CDR3 DNA sequence: TGTGCCAGCAGCCGCCGGGACAGGGGACAAAAACTGTTTTTT. This codes for CASSRRDRGQKLFF.

This clonotype was picked up a small number of times. V usage is TRBV30 and J usage is TRBJ1-6, with D possibly TRBD1 on 6 matching bases. V lost 3 bases to trimming and J lost 0 bases, with 12 bases between them. Per the germline V gene, CDR1 is GTSNPN and CDR2 is SVGIG (reference sequence). This CDR3 spans 16 amino acids. As DNA, the CDR3 is TGTGCCTGGAGCACAGGGCCGAGCTCCTATAATTCACCCCTCCACTTT. Translating it yields CAWSTGPSSYNSPLHF. Full variable domain (outside the CDR3, taken from reference TRBV30 and TRBJ1-6): SQTIHQWPATLVQPVGSPLSLECTVEGTSNPNLYWYRQAAGRGLQLLFYSVGIGQISSEVPQNLSASRPQDRQFILSSKKLLLSDSGFYLCAWSTGPSSYNSPLHFGNGTRLTVT.

Remarks on this clonotype: A read error may account for a junction end that differs from germline. This sequence joins TRBV4-3 and TRBJ1-3; TRBD1 agrees at 8 bases. Germline V lookup: CDR1 LGHNA, CDR2 YSLEER. The CDR3 contains 18 residues. DNA of the CDR3: TGCGCCAGCAGCCAAGAGGGACAGGCGGCTTTCTCTGGAGACACCATATATTTT. Translated: CASSQEGQAAFSGDTIYF.

This chain uses TRBV3-1 with TRBJ1-5, with D unresolved. CDR1 and CDR2 from the germline V gene are LGHDT and YNNKEL (reference sequence). Trimming took 1 base from V and 0 from J, leaving 7 bases between them. The CDR3 has 15 residues. The CDR3 loop reads CASSQGYSSNQPQHF. The CDR3 bases are TGTGCCAGCAGCCAAGGTTACAGTAGCAATCAGCCCCAGCATTTT.

In its sample, this clonotype was seen a few times. V gene TRBV5-5 combines with J gene TRBJ2-2; no firm D call. Germline V gene data show CDR1 as SGHKS and CDR2 as YYEKEE (reference sequence). V was clipped by 4 bases and J by 6 bases, with 19 bases between them. The CDR3 contains 16 residues. The DNA of the CDR3 is TGTGCCAGCAGCCCCCGGGCCGCTTATCTATCCGGGGAGCTGTTTTTT. Translation: CASSPRAAYLSGELFF.

In its sample, this clonotype was seen many times. The CDR3 DNA reads TGTGCCAGCAGTCCACCCAAGGGCAGGGGATATCAGCCCCAGCATTTT. Its translation: CASSPPKGRGYQPQHF. V usage is TRBV28 and J usage is TRBJ1-5, with D maybe TRBD1 (6 bases). Germline V gene sequence: CDR1 MDHEN, CDR2 SYDVKM. V lost 5 bases and J 5 bases, leaving 19 bases between the germline ends. There are 16 residues in the CDR3.

For the CDR3, the DNA is TGTGCCAGCCCCCTCTTAACCTCCCAGATCGGCGCCAAAAACATTCAGTACTTC. Translation gives CASPLLTSQIGAKNIQYF. The chain recombines TRBV5-6 with TRBJ2-4; D gene uncertain. With 7 bases removed from V and 1 base from J, the gap between germline ends came to 24 bases. Germline CDR1 and CDR2: SGHDT and YYEEEE. This CDR3 comprises 18 residues.

This clonotype was seen repeatedly, ten times or more. The chain is built from TRBV5-1 and TRBJ2-1; TRBD1 aligns across 8 bases. Germline assignment: CDR1 SGHRS and CDR2 YFSETQ. The CDR3 contains 12 residues. J was trimmed by 10 bases and V by 9 bases; bases with no gene match: 9. The CDR3 region has the DNA TGCGCCACCCGGACAGGGTATGGCGAGCAGTTCTTC. This sequence encodes CATRTGYGEQFF.

This clonotype was counted only a few times. The chain links TRBV7-9 to TRBJ2-7; 9 positions match TRBD2. Germline V gene data show CDR1 as SEHNR and CDR2 as FQNEAQ (reference sequence). V trimming: 5 bases; J trimming: 4 bases; junction bases outside the gene matches: 9. The CDR3 sequence is 15 residues long. The CDR3 region is CASSHPSGGRYEQYF. The CDR3 bases are TGTGCCAGCAGCCATCCCAGCGGGGGGCGGTACGAGCAGTACTTC. Filled out from reference TRBV7-9 and TRBJ2-7, the complete variable domain reads DTGVSQNPRHKITKRGQNVTFRCDPISEHNRLYWYRQTLGQGPEFLTYFQNEAQLEKSRLLSDRFSAERPKGSFSTLEIQRTEQGDSAMYLCASSHPSGGRYEQYFGPGTRLTVT.

This clonotype came up many times. This chain uses TRBV6-2 or TRBV6-3 with TRBJ2-7, with TRBD1 identical over 8 bases. V lost 4 bases to trimming and J lost 3 bases; unmatched junction nucleotides: 5. CDR3 length: 14 residues. The germline CDR1 and CDR2 sequences are MNHEY and SVGEGT. In nucleotides, the CDR3 is TGTGCCAGCAGTTTGGACAGGGTAGGCTACGAGCAGTACTTC. It yields the protein CASSLDRVGYEQYF.

This clonotype came up a few times. The chain couples TRBV11-1 to TRBJ2-4, with 7 bases lining up with TRBD2. CDR1 and CDR2 (germline): SGHAT, FQDESV (reference sequence). CDR3 size: 18 residues. After removal of 1 base from V and 1 base from J, the junction contained 10 bases not matched to a gene. CDR3 in DNA: TGTGCCAGCAGCTTAGGAGGGAGGGCCGGGAAGGCCAAAAACATTCAGTACTTC. Amino acids: CASSLGGRAGKAKNIQYF. Using reference TRBV11-1 and TRBJ2-4 for the parts outside the CDR3, the full variable domain is EAEVAQSPRYKITEKSQAVAFWCDPISGHATLYWYRQILGQGPELLVQFQDESVVDDSQLPKDRFSAERLKGVDSTLKIQPAELGDSAMYLCASSLGGRAGKAKNIQYFGAGTRLSVL.

This clonotype was counted ten times or more. The chain's CDR3 is CASSLGLTDTQYF. The CDR3 DNA reads TGTGCCAGCAGTTTGGGCTTAACAGATACGCAGTATTTT. The J gene is TRBJ2-3, the V gene TRBV12-3 or TRBV12-4; D uncertain. V was trimmed by 3 bases and J by 3 bases, leaving 7 bases between them. The CDR3 covers 13 residues.

This clonotype was detected many times. CDR3 in DNA: TGCGCCAGCAGCTTAACTAGAACCCACGAGCAGTACTTC. Translating gives CASSLTRTHEQYF. The chain recombines TRBV5-1 with TRBJ2-7, with D tentatively TRBD2 (5 bases). This CDR3 region has 13 residues. V was cut by 2 bases and J by 5 bases, with 11 bases left in between. In germline, CDR1 is SGHRS, CDR2 YFSETQ.

This clonotype turned up a few times. The rearrangement joins TRBV24-1 to TRBJ2-5; D remains unclear. The germline V and J ends were trimmed by 3 bases and 3 bases, with 13 bases remaining between them. CDR3 length: 15 amino acids. Germline V gene data show CDR1 as KGHDR and CDR2 as SFDVKD. The CDR3 loop reads CATSDEPRSKETQYF. The CDR3 region has the DNA TGTGCCACCAGTGATGAGCCCCGAAGCAAAGAGACCCAGTACTTC.

The rearrangement joins TRBV20-1 to TRBJ1-1, with D perhaps matching TRBD1 (6 bases). CDR1 and CDR2 (germline): DFQATT, SNEGSKA (reference sequence). This CDR3 is 15 amino acids long. V was pared by 0 bases and J by 3 bases, with 14 bases between. The CDR3 sequence: CSARDSKGGYTEAFF. The CDR3 DNA reads TGCAGTGCTAGAGATTCTAAGGGGGGGTACACTGAAGCTTTCTTT.